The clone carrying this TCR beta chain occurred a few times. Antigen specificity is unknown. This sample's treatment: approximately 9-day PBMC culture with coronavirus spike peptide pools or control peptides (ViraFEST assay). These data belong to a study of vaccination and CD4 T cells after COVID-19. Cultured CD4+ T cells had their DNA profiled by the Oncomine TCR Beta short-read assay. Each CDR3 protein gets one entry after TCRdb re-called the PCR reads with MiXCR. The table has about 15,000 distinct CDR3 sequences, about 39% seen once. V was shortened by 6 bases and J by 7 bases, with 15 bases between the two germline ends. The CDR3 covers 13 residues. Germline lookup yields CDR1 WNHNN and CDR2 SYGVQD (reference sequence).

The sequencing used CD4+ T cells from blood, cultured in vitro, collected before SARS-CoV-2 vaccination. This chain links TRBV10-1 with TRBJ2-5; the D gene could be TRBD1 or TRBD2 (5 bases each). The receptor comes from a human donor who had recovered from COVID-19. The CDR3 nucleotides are TGCGCCAGCAGCCGGACCGGTGGGGGGACCCAGTACTTC. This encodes CASSRTGGGTQYF.